The 26 T cell receptor beta chains below were found in one sample sequenced in a study of post-analysis software for immune sequencing data (dated by TCRdb to about 2015). For these receptors, no antigen is known. Library creation used PCR. Sequenced using an Illumina HiSeq 2500. Unique molecular identifiers were incorporated into TCR beta cDNA libraries to reduce PCR and sequencing biases. The public reads were reanalyzed by TCRdb: fastp trimming at Q25, MiXCR alignment, in-frame beta chains only. Identical CDR3 protein sequences are pooled into one entry, listed with their most common genes and DNA. Here the sample has approximately 690,000 distinct CDR3 sequences; roughly three fifths occur a single time. The top ten hold over 9% of the sample. What the study reported, not specific to this receptor: A handful of TRBV segments, including TRBV5-6, TRBV5-1 and TRBV20-1, were significantly more frequent in patients than controls.

The sample taken for sequencing was blood. All receptors come from a girl aged 2-15 years with multiple sclerosis.

CDR3 protein: CSVADPRGLSYEQYF. CDR3 nucleotides: TGCAGCGTAGCTGACCCGAGGGGACTCTCCTACGAGCAGTACTTC. The chain carries TRBV29-1 and TRBJ2-7; possibly TRBD2 for D (6 bases). The V end lost 6 bases, the J end lost 0 bases, and 18 bases lay between the germline ends. The CDR3 sequence is 15 residues long. CDR1 and CDR2 (germline): SQVTM, ANQGSEA.

The CDR3 protein is CSASRAAVHNEQFF. CDR3 nucleotides: TGCAGTGCTAGCCGGGCAGCGGTCCACAATGAGCAGTTCTTC. V and J are TRBV20-1 and TRBJ2-1, with D possibly being TRBD2 (5 bases). V dropped 3 bases and J dropped 5 bases, with 14 bases sitting between them. CDR1 and CDR2 (germline): DFQATT, SNEGSKA (reference sequence). There are 14 residues in the CDR3.

The chain carries TRBV5-1 and TRBJ2-5; D call uncertain. TRBJ2-7 matches the DNA end more closely, so the J call is doubtful. Germline CDR1 SGHRS, CDR2 YFSETQ. The CDR3 is made up of 12 amino acids. The CDR3 protein is CASRENEYEQYF. The DNA for the CDR3 is TGCGCCAGCAGAGAGAATGAGTACGAGCAGTACTTC.

The chain carries TRBV6-1 and TRBJ1-1; 7 bases align to TRBD1. This CDR3 has 13 amino acids. After removal of 10 bases from V and 0 bases from J, the junction contained 5 bases not matched to a gene. Germline V gene lookup returns CDR1 MNHNS and CDR2 SASEGT. CDR3 in DNA: TGTGCCACCCAGGGGGTACTGAACACTGAAGCTTTCTTT. Protein: CATQGVLNTEAFF.

This clonotype was counted between two and nine times. The genes are TRBV29-1 and TRBJ2-7; 7 bases line up with TRBD1. The CDR3 loop spans 14 amino acids. J gave up 5 bases and V 4 bases, and 11 bases lay outside the gene matches. Germline V gene sequence: CDR1 SQVTM, CDR2 ANQGSEA. The DNA for the CDR3 is TGCAGCGTTGGAGGGGTCCGACAGGGCCACGAGCAGTACTTC. It encodes CSVGGVRQGHEQYF.

The chain carries TRBV25-1 and TRBJ2-3, with 10 bases identical to TRBD2. J was trimmed by 3 bases and V by 4 bases; bases with no gene match: 13. This CDR3 has 18 residues. Per germline, CDR1 MGHDK and CDR2 SYGVNS. CDR3 region: CASSALRGSGGMTDTQYF. The CDR3 nucleotides are TGTGCCAGCAGTGCCTTGAGGGGTAGCGGGGGGATGACAGATACGCAGTATTTT.

This clonotype was picked up a small number of times. The chain joins TRBV7-9 to TRBJ2-7; tentatively, D is TRBD1 (6 bases). Germline CDR1 and CDR2: SEHNR and FQNEAQ (reference sequence). This CDR3 has 16 residues. V shed 1 base and J shed 0 bases, with 13 bases lying between them. CDR3 sequence reads: CASSLVGQGSSYEQYF. The CDR3 nucleotides read TGTGCCAGCAGCTTAGTAGGTCAGGGGAGCTCCTACGAGCAGTACTTC.

The chain uses TRBV7-9 and TRBJ1-4, with a tentative D call TRBD1 (6 bases). Trimming took off 5 bases at V and 5 bases at J, with 12 bases between the two ends. The CDR3 has 14 amino acids. Germline values: CDR1 SEHNR, CDR2 FQNEAQ (reference sequence). CDR3 amino acids: CASSITGFNEKLFF. The DNA for the CDR3 is TGTGCCAGCAGCATTACAGGGTTCAATGAAAAACTGTTTTTT.

This clonotype was counted only a few times. The DNA for the CDR3 is TGTGCCAGCAGTTTACTAGCGGCCAATGAGCAGTTCTTC. It translates to CASSLLAANEQFF. This sequence joins TRBV12-3 or TRBV12-4 and TRBJ2-1; 7 positions match TRBD2. The CDR3 runs 13 residues. With V trimmed by 2 bases and J by 6 bases, 1 base remained unmatched.

The rearrangement joins TRBV28 to TRBJ2-1, with D uncertain. CDR3 size: 14 residues. Germline V gives CDR1 MDHEN, CDR2 SYDVKM. V lost 2 bases and J lost 3, with 8 bases in between. As DNA, the CDR3 is TGTGCCAGCAGTTTAGTTCCCCTCTACAATGAGCAGTTCTTC. It codes for CASSLVPLYNEQFF. Full variable domain (remainder filled in from reference TRBV28 and TRBJ2-1): DVKVTQSSRYLVKRTGEKVFLECVQDMDHENMFWYRQDPGLGLRLIYFSYDVKMKEKGDIPEGYSVSREKKERFSLILESASTNQTSMYLCASSLVPLYNEQFFGPGTRLTVL.

The chain couples TRBV20-1 to TRBJ1-2, with 9 nucleotides matching TRBD1. The V and J ends lost 5 bases and 4 bases, in that order; junction bases with no gene match: 14. The germline CDR1 and CDR2 sequences are DFQATT and SNEGSKA (reference sequence). This CDR3 contains 16 residues. CDR3 loop: CSAPWGGGTGLYGYTF. Here the CDR3 DNA reads TGCAGTGCTCCCTGGGGAGGGGGGACAGGGCTCTATGGCTACACCTTC.

This clonotype was observed a few times. V gene TRBV15 combines with J gene TRBJ2-5, with no clear D. Germline loops: CDR1 LNHNV, CDR2 YYDKDF (reference sequence). The CDR3 runs to 14 residues. V was clipped by 0 bases and J by 4 bases, with 9 bases between them. CDR3 DNA: TGTGCCACCAGCAGAGATCGTGGGGTAGAGACCCAGTACTTC. Amino acids: CATSRDRGVETQYF.

The count of this clonotype is one. The genes are TRBV4-2 and TRBJ2-5; 9 bases map to TRBD2. With V trimmed by 4 bases and J by 0 bases, 9 bases remained unmatched. Germline V lookup: CDR1 LGHNA, CDR2 YNFKEQ. The CDR3 is 17 amino acids. CDR3 DNA sequence: TGTGCCAGCAGCCTAGGGCTAGCGGGGACGTACCAAGAGACCCAGTACTTC. This encodes CASSLGLAGTYQETQYF.

V gene TRBV11-2 combines with J gene TRBJ2-5; D call uncertain. Germline CDR1 reads SGHAT; CDR2 reads FQNNGV. V was shortened by 3 bases and J by 4 bases, with 6 bases between the two germline ends. The length of the CDR3 is 12 residues. DNA for the CDR3: TGTGCCAGCAGCTTTTCTCCAGAGACCCAGTACTTC. The encoded protein is CASSFSPETQYF.

The genes are TRBV29-1 and TRBJ2-7; the D gene is possibly TRBD2 (6 bases). The better agreement between TRBJ2-5 and the DNA end casts doubt on the J call. The CDR3 is 13 residues long. The germline gives CDR1 SQVTM, CDR2 ANQGSEA. The CDR3 region is CSVDGGPEGTQYF. CDR3 DNA sequence: TGCAGCGTTGACGGGGGACCCGAGGGGACCCAGTACTTC.

This chain connects TRBV5-8 to TRBJ1-4, with TRBD1 matching 9 bases. V gave up 3 bases and J gave up 7 bases; unmatched junction bases: 4. The CDR3 spans 14 residues. Germline CDR1 and CDR2: SGHTS and YDEGEE. CDR3 loop: CASSSYRGLEKLFF. In nucleotides, the CDR3 is TGTGCCAGCAGCTCCTACAGGGGGCTTGAAAAACTGTTTTTT.

The chain has TRBV29-1 and TRBJ2-1; the D gene is possibly TRBD2 (5 bases). This CDR3 is 14 amino acids long. In germline, CDR1 is SQVTM, CDR2 ANQGSEA. Trimming stripped 2 bases from V and 6 bases from J, with 14 bases between. This CDR3 reads CSVERRLATNEQFF. The DNA of the CDR3 is TGCAGCGTTGAAAGGCGGCTAGCCACCAATGAGCAGTTCTTC.

V usage is TRBV2 and J usage is TRBJ2-3, with TRBD2 matching over 7 bases. In germline, CDR1 is SNHLY, CDR2 FYNNEI. V trimming: 6 bases; J trimming: 4 bases; junction bases outside the gene matches: 7. The CDR3 runs to 14 residues. CDR3 in amino acids: CASRVGGSADTQYF. Here the CDR3 DNA reads TGTGCCAGCAGAGTTGGCGGGAGTGCAGATACGCAGTATTTT.

The chain links TRBV20-1 to TRBJ2-3; D is ambiguous. V shed 1 base and J shed 3 bases, with 5 bases lying between them. Germline assignment: CDR1 DFQATT and CDR2 SNEGSKA (reference sequence). This CDR3 spans 12 amino acids. The CDR3 protein is CSARGSTDTQYF. The CDR3 DNA is TGCAGTGCTAGAGGTAGTACAGATACGCAGTATTTT.

This chain connects TRBV6-6 to TRBJ2-4, with TRBD1 as a possible D gene (6 bases). The CDR3 length is 16 residues. The germline gives CDR1 MNHNY, CDR2 SVGAGI (reference sequence). Trimming took off 6 bases at V and 6 bases at J, with 21 bases between the two ends. CDR3 coding DNA: TGTGCCAGCAGACCCTGGCCGTCCACAGGGATAAACATTCAGTACTTC. Its protein product is CASRPWPSTGINIQYF.

This chain joins TRBV5-1 and TRBJ1-5; 7 bases match TRBD1. V lost 0 bases and J lost 7; bases outside the gene matches: 7. This CDR3 region has 15 residues. Germline CDR1 reads SGHRS; CDR2 reads YFSETQ. DNA for the CDR3: TGCGCCAGCAGCTTGGGCGGACAGGCGGGCCAGCCCCAGCATTTT. Amino acids: CASSLGGQAGQPQHF.

The genes are TRBV5-1 and TRBJ2-7; 10 positions match TRBD1. From germline, CDR1 is SGHRS and CDR2 YFSETQ. V trimming: 5 bases; J trimming: 4 bases; junction bases outside the gene matches: 9. The CDR3 sequence is 15 residues long. The CDR3: CASRQDRGHSYEQYF. Written as DNA, the CDR3 is TGCGCCAGCAGACAAGACAGGGGGCATTCGTACGAGCAGTACTTC.

This clonotype was counted a few times. This rearrangement joins TRBV10-1 to TRBJ2-1; TRBD2 matches 9 bases. V lost 0 bases and J lost 6; bases outside the gene matches: 18. This CDR3 is 20 amino acids long. CDR1 WNHNN and CDR2 SYGVQD come from the germline V gene (reference sequence). The CDR3 loop is CASSESTFGIGGRGSNEQFF. The CDR3 nucleotides are TGCGCCAGCAGTGAGTCGACCTTCGGTATCGGCGGGAGGGGTAGCAATGAGCAGTTCTTC.

The rearrangement uses TRBV7-8 and TRBJ2-7; D is tentatively TRBD1 or TRBD2 (6 bases each). Trimming shortened V by 5 bases and J by 2 bases, and 13 bases separated the two germline ends. The CDR3 has 14 residues. Looked up from germline, CDR1 is SGHVS and CDR2 is FQNEAQ. Here the CDR3 DNA reads TGTGCCAGCAGCCCGGGGGCAGGCCCCTACGAGCAGTACTTC. Encoded protein: CASSPGAGPYEQYF.

This clonotype was counted a single time. The chain uses TRBV3-1 and TRBJ2-6; 8 bases agree with TRBD1. The CDR3 covers 17 residues. V lost 4 bases and J lost 0; bases outside the gene matches: 5. The V gene's germline CDR1 is LGHDT and CDR2 YNNKEL (reference sequence). The CDR3 nucleotides are TGTGCCAGCAGCCCGGGACAGGTAGTCTCTGGGGCCAACGTCCTGACTTTC. Protein: CASSPGQVVSGANVLTF.

CDR3 protein: CASSLGGAPRGTEAFF. The CDR3 coding sequence is TGTGCCAGCAGCTTGGGGGGGGCCCCCCGGGGCACTGAAGCTTTCTTT. The chain links TRBV5-4 to TRBJ1-1; the D gene is possibly TRBD1 (6 bases). The CDR3 runs to 16 residues. CDR1 SGHNT and CDR2 YYREEE come from the germline V gene (reference sequence). Trimming shortened V by 0 bases and J by 4 bases, and 16 bases separated the two germline ends.